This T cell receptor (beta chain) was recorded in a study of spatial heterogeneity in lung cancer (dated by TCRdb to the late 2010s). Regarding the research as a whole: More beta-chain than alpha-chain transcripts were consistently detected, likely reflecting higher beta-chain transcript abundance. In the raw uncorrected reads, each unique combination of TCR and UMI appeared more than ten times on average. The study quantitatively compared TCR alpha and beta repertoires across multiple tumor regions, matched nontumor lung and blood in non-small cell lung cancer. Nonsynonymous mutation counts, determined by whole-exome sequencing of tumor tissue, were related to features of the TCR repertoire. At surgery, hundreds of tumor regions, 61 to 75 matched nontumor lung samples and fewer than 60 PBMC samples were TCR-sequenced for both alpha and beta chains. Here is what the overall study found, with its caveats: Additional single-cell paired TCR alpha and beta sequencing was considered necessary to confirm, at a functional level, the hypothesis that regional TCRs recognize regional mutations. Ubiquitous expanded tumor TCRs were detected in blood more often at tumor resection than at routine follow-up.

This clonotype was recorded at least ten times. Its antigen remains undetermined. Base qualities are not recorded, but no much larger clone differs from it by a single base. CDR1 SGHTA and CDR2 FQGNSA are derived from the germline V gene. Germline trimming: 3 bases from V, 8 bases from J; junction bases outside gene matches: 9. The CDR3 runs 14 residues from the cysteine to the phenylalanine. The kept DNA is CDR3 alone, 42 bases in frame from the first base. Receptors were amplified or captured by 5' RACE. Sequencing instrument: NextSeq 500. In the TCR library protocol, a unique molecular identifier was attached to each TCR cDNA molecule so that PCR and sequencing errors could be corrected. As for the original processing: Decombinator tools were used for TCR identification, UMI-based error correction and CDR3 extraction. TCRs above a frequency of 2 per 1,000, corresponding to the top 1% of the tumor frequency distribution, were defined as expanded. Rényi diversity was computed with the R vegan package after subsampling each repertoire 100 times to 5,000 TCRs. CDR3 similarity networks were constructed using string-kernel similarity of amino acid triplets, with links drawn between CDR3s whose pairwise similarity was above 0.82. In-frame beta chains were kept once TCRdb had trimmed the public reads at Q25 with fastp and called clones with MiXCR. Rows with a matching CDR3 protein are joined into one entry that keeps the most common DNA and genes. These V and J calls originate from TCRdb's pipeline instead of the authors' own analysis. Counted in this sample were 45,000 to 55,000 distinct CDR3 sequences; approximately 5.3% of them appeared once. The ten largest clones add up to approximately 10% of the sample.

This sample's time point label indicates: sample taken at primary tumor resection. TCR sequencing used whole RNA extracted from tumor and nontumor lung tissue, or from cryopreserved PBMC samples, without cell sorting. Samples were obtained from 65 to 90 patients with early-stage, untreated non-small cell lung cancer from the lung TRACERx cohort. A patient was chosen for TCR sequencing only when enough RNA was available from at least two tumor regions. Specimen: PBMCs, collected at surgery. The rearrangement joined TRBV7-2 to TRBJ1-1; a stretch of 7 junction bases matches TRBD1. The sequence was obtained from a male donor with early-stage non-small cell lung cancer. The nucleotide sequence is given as TGTGCCAGCAGCTTGATAAGGGGGCGCGACGAAGCTTTCTTT. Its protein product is CASSLIRGRDEAFF.